These T cell receptor gamma chains were read from a single sample in a study of gamma-delta chains in newborns, infants, children. TCRdb processed the reads again with the CATT caller. The sample contains around 1,200 gamma-chain clones, approximately 56% of which appear only once. The specimen sequenced was blood. These receptors came from a child who was a newborn, infant or young child, either healthy, febrile or measles-vaccinated (not recorded which). Each CDR3 is given with its conserved first and last residue. The size of a clone is reported for some rows only, either as once, few or many, or as a class for expanded clones.

TGTGCCACCTGGGATGTTTATTATTATAAGAAACTCTTT	CATWDVYYYKKLF	TRGV4	TRGJ1/TRGJ2	large
TGTGCCACCTGGGGTTATTATAAGAAACTCTTT	CATWGYYKKLF	TRGV4	TRGJ1/TRGJ2	NA
TGTGCCACCTGGGACGGGCAATATTATAAGAAACTCTTT	CATWDGQYYKKLF	TRGV2	TRGJ1/TRGJ2	large
TGTGCCACCTGGGATTATTATTATAAGAAACTCTTT	CATWDYYYKKLF	TRGV4	TRGJ1/TRGJ2	large
TGTGCCACCTGGGATGGGCCCGGTTATTATAAGAAACTCTTT	CATWDGPGYYKKLF	TRGV4	TRGJ1/TRGJ2	large
TGTGCCACCTGGGACAGGCCCCCCCATATTAAGAAACTCTTT	CATWDRPPHIKKLF	TRGV5	TRGJ1/TRGJ2	large
TGTGCCACCTGGGACGGGCGATATAAGAAACTCTTT	CATWDGRYKKLF	TRGV2	TRGJ1/TRGJ2	large
TGTGCCACCTGGGATGGGCCCCATTATAAGAAACTCTTT	CATWDGPHYKKLF	TRGV4	TRGJ1/TRGJ2	few
TGTGCCACCTGGGACGGCTATTATAAGAAACTCTTT	CATWDGYYKKLF	TRGV2	TRGJ1/TRGJ2	large
TGTGCCACCTGGGACGGGCCTGGGGATTATTATAAGAAACTCTTT	CATWDGPGDYYKKLF	TRGV2	TRGJ1/TRGJ2	large
TGTGCCTTGTGGGAGGTCCCCGATAATTATAAGAAACTCTTT	CALWEVPDNYKKLF	TRGV9	TRGJ1/TRGJ2	large
TGTGCCACCTGGGACAGGCCTAATTATAAGAAACTCTTT	CATWDRPNYKKLF	TRGV5	TRGJ1/TRGJ2	large
TGTGCCACCTGGGATGGGGAGGATAAGAAACTCTTT	CATWDGEDKKLF	TRGV4	TRGJ1/TRGJ2	large
TGTGCCTTGTGGGAGGTGCTGAATTATTATAAGAAACTCTTT	CALWEVLNYYKKLF	TRGV9	TRGJ1/TRGJ2	NA
TGTGCCACCTGGGATTCGGCATATTATAAGAAACTCTTT	CATWDSAYYKKLF	TRGV4	TRGJ1/TRGJ2	large
TGTGCCACCTGGGACACCACTTATTATAAGAAACTCTTT	CATWDTTYYKKLF	TRGV3	TRGJ1/TRGJ2	large
TGTGCCACCTGGGACGGGAAGGGTTATTATAAGAAACTCTTT	CATWDGKGYYKKLF	TRGV2	TRGJ1/TRGJ2	large
TGTGCCACCTGGGACAGGCCCACTCGGTATTATAAGAAACTCTTT	CATWDRPTRYYKKLF	TRGV3	TRGJ1/TRGJ2	hyperexpanded
TGTGCCACCTCGAATTATTATAAGAAACTCTTT	CATSNYYKKLF	TRGV8	TRGJ1/TRGJ2	few
TGTGCCACCTGGGATGGGCCTCCATATTATAAGAAACTCTTT	CATWDGPPYYKKLF	TRGV4	TRGJ1/TRGJ2	large
TGTGCCACCTGGGACAATTGGATCAAGACGTTT	CATWDNWIKTF	TRGV2	TRGJP2	large
TGTGCCACCTGGGATAGGCAAGTGTATAAGAAACTCTTT	CATWDRQVYKKLF	TRGV8	TRGJ1/TRGJ2	large
TGTGCCACCTGGGATCCCCCGAATTATTATAAGAAACTCTTT	CATWDPPNYYKKLF	TRGV4	TRGJ1/TRGJ2	NA
TGTGCCACCTGGGACGGGCGGGGTAAGAAACTCTTT	CATWDGRGKKLF	TRGV2	TRGJ1/TRGJ2	large
TGTGCCACCTGGGATATGAGGAATTATAAGAAACTCTTT	CATWDMRNYKKLF	TRGV8	TRGJ1/TRGJ2	large
TGTGCCACCTGGGACGGGCTCCGGTGCAAGAAACTCTTT	CATWDGLRCKKLF	TRGV2	TRGJ1/TRGJ2	large
TGTGCCACCTGGGATAGATATTATAAGAAACTCTTT	CATWDRYYKKLF	TRGV4	TRGJ1/TRGJ2	large
TGTGCCACCTGGGATGGCTACCGTAGTGATTGGATCAAGACGTTT	CATWDGYRSDWIKTF	TRGV4	TRGJP2	large
TGTGCCACCTGGGATGGGTGGAAGAAACTCTTT	CATWDGWKKLF	TRGV4	TRGJ1/TRGJ2	large
TGTGCCACCTGGGTCCTGAATTATTATAAGAAGCTCTTT	CATWVLNYYKKLF	TRGV8	TRGJ1/TRGJ2	few
TGTGCCACCTGGGACGGGCCCAGTAAGAAACTCTTT	CATWDGPSKKLF	TRGV2	TRGJ1/TRGJ2	large
TGTGCCACCTGGGACACAAAGTATAAGAAACTCTTT	CATWDTKYKKLF	TRGV5	TRGJ1/TRGJ2	large
TGTGCCACCTGGGCGCACAAGAAACTCTTT	CATWAHKKLF	TRGV4	TRGJ1/TRGJ2	large
TGTGCCTTGTGGGAGGCGGTACAAGAGTTGGGCAAAAAAATCAAGGTATTT	CALWEAVQELGKKIKVF	TRGV9	TRGJP	large
TGTGCCTTGTGGGAGGTGCGGGAGTTGGGCAAAAAAATCAAGGTATTT	CALWEVRELGKKIKVF	TRGV9	TRGJP	large
TGTGCCACCTGGGACGGAGTTAAGAAACTCTTT	CATWDGVKKLF	TRGV5	TRGJ1/TRGJ2	large
TGTGCCACCTGGGATAAGTGCTATAAGAAACTCTTT	CATWDKCYKKLF	TRGV4	TRGJ1/TRGJ2	few
TGTGCCACCTGGGACAGGCAAAAGGGTTATTATAAGAAACTCTTT	CATWDRQKGYYKKLF	TRGV5	TRGJ1/TRGJ2	large
TGTGCCACCTGGGATTATTATAAGAAACTCTTT	CATWDYYKKLF	TRGV4	TRGJ1/TRGJ2	large
TGTGCCGATTATTATAAGAAACTCTTT	CADYYKKLF	TRGV4	TRGJ1/TRGJ2	large
TGTGCCACCTGCCACACTGGTTGGTTCAAGATATTT	CATCHTGWFKIF	TRGV4	TRGJP1	large
TGTGCCACCTGGGATCGGAATTATTATAAGAAACTCTTT	CATWDRNYYKKLF	TRGV4	TRGJ1/TRGJ2	large
TGTGCCACCTGGGAAATCTTAGGGACTTATTATAAGAAACTCTTT	CATWEILGTYYKKLF	TRGV5	TRGJ1/TRGJ2	large
TGTGCCACCTGGGATGGTCCTAATTATAAGAAACTCTTT	CATWDGPNYKKLF	TRGV4	TRGJ1/TRGJ2	large